These 6 T cell receptor beta chains were sequenced from one sample in a study of identifying expanded T cells in peripheral blood. Profiling relied on immunoSEQ multiplex PCR, and the TCRdb table lists in-frame clones only, not all of them. The sample shows about 81,000 clones, roughly 89% of them seen only once. Material for sequencing was blood. The receptor set was obtained from a person aged 18-69 years in good health.

The chain joins TRBV7-3 to TRBJ2-2; D gene uncertain. The germline V and J ends were trimmed by 4 bases and 1 base, with 4 bases remaining between them. This CDR3 comprises 13 residues. Germline V gene lookup returns CDR1 SGHTA and CDR2 FQGTGA. As DNA, the CDR3 is TGTGCCAGCAGCTCAGGGAACACCGGGGAGCTGTTTTTT. It codes for CASSSGNTGELFF. The full variable domain, its missing parts supplied by reference TRBV7-3 and TRBJ2-2, is GAGVSQTPSNKVTEKGKYVELRCDPISGHTALYWYRQSLGQGPEFLIYFQGTGAADDSGLPNDRFFAVRPEGSVSTLKIQRTERGDSAVYLCASSSGNTGELFFGEGSRLTVL.

The chain recombines TRBV9 with TRBJ1-1; 8 nucleotides match TRBD1. Germline-derived CDR1 and CDR2 are SGDLS and YYNGEE. The CDR3 runs to 14 residues. Trimming at V came to 3 bases and at J to 1 base, leaving 2 bases not matched to a gene. Written as DNA, the CDR3 is TGTGCCAGCAGCGAGGGGACAGGGAACACTGAAGCTTTCTTT. Amino acid sequence: CASSEGTGNTEAFF.

The rearrangement links TRBV2 to TRBJ2-1, with 10 positions matching TRBD2. The CDR3 contains 16 residues. Germline V gives CDR1 SNHLY, CDR2 FYNNEI. V shed 7 bases, J shed 4 bases, and the junction held 10 bases outside the gene matches. The CDR3 DNA sequence: TGTGCCAGCATGTTACTAGCGGGAAACAGATACAATGAGCAGTTCTTC. Amino acids: CASMLLAGNRYNEQFF.

The V gene is TRBV9, the J gene TRBJ2-2; possible D gene TRBD1, 6 bases. V was trimmed by 2 bases and J by 4 bases, leaving 12 bases between them. The CDR3 is made up of 15 amino acids. CDR1 and CDR2 (germline): SGDLS, YYNGEE. The CDR3 loop is CASSVEGHLTGELFF. The CDR3 DNA sequence: TGTGCCAGCAGCGTTGAGGGACACCTCACCGGGGAGCTGTTTTTT.

The J gene is TRBJ2-5, the V gene TRBV19, with D perhaps assigned TRBD1 or TRBD2 (7 bases each). The CDR3 totals 14 residues. V was clipped by 4 bases and J by 5 bases, with 14 bases between them. Looked up from germline, CDR1 is LNHDA and CDR2 is SQIVND (reference sequence). The CDR3 protein is CASSTGRGGETQYF. The CDR3 DNA reads TGTGCCAGTAGTACGGGCAGGGGGGGCGAGACCCAGTACTTC.

This chain uses TRBV6-6 with TRBJ2-2; no clear D gene. The length of the CDR3 is 13 residues. V was cut by 7 bases and J by 6 bases, with 12 bases left in between. Germline assignment: CDR1 MNHNY and CDR2 SVGAGI (reference sequence). The CDR3 spells CASTSRHSGELFF. The CDR3 DNA is TGTGCCAGCACGTCTCGGCATTCCGGGGAGCTGTTTTTT.